The rows below give T cell receptor beta chains drawn from one sample of a study of CXCR3-negative and CXCR3-positive naive CD8 T cells. TCRdb re-called the 5' RACE reads; one entry per CDR3 protein, DNA not given. The repertoire table contains 84,000 or so distinct CDR3 sequences. The sample taken for sequencing was naive CXCR3+ CD8+ T cells from blood. The origin of the receptors is a human donor in good health. Some clones in this sample may be carry-over from other donors' samples. Both conserved end residues are part of each CDR3. The order of the fields is V gene, J gene, CDR3 protein.

v_gene: TRBV30; j_gene: TRBJ2-4; CDR3aa: CAWGRDRDIQYF
v_gene: TRBV6-6; j_gene: TRBJ2-5; CDR3aa: CASSYSILAKTGGETQYF
v_gene: TRBV7-2; j_gene: TRBJ2-3; CDR3aa: CASSLELAGGGRDTQYF
v_gene: TRBV11-2; j_gene: TRBJ2-1; CDR3aa: CASSPGTSGRFYNEQFF
v_gene: TRBV10-2; j_gene: TRBJ1-1; CDR3aa: CATRTGGGEAFF
v_gene: TRBV29-1; j_gene: TRBJ2-3; CDR3aa: CSVDRGQGRTDTQYF
v_gene: TRBV29-1; j_gene: TRBJ1-1; CDR3aa: CSVDLTGDVAEAFF
v_gene: TRBV28; j_gene: TRBJ2-3; CDR3aa: CASSPPIVLAGTTDTQYF
v_gene: TRBV7-9; j_gene: TRBJ1-1; CDR3aa: CASSLVPGDTEAFF
v_gene: TRBV20-1; j_gene: TRBJ1-4; CDR3aa: CSARVRDRYNEKLFF
v_gene: TRBV6-2/TRBV6-3; j_gene: TRBJ2-7; CDR3aa: CASSYSQLAGFYEQYF
v_gene: TRBV25-1; j_gene: TRBJ2-7; CDR3aa: CASSDTVYSYEQYF
v_gene: TRBV19; j_gene: TRBJ2-1; CDR3aa: CASSMGRESSYNEQFF
v_gene: TRBV12-3/TRBV12-4; j_gene: TRBJ1-1; CDR3aa: CASSLGTAEAFF